The 22 T cell receptor beta chains below all came from one sample that was sequenced in a study of post-analysis software for immune sequencing data. General observations from the study: Higher frequency in patients than in controls was seen for five TRBV segments, with TRBV5-6, TRBV5-1 and TRBV20-1 among them.

The antigens for these receptors are not known. Unique molecular identifiers had been added to the TCR beta cDNA libraries. MiXCR was run by TCRdb on the PCR reads, yielding one entry per CDR3 protein. The sample includes roughly 540,000 distinct CDR3 sequences, less than 40% of them seen just once. Material: blood. These receptor sequences come from a girl aged 2-17 years with multiple sclerosis.

This clonotype was counted only a few times. The J gene is TRBJ2-1, the V gene TRBV9, with 11 nucleotides matching TRBD2. Germline CDR1 and CDR2: SGDLS and YYNGEE. This CDR3 spans 15 amino acids. V was pared by 0 bases and J by 9 bases, with 5 bases of the junction left unmatched. This CDR3 reads CASSVVAGGQGEQFF. The CDR3 nucleotides are TGTGCCAGCAGCGTAGTAGCGGGGGGGCAGGGTGAGCAGTTCTTC.

The rearrangement joins TRBV7-8 to TRBJ2-3; D may match TRBD1 or TRBD2 (6 bases each). Germline V gene sequence: CDR1 SGHVS, CDR2 FQNEAQ. Trimming removed 2 bases at V and 2 bases at J, with 26 bases between. This CDR3 comprises 20 residues. DNA for the CDR3: TGTGCCAGCAGCTTATTCAGTTTACGGGGGCAGGGACATAACACAGATACGCAGTATTTT. Residues: CASSLFSLRGQGHNTDTQYF.

The genes are TRBV6-5 and TRBJ2-7, with D tentatively TRBD1 (5 bases). The CDR3 has 14 residues. CDR1 and CDR2 (germline): MNHEY, SVGAGI. The V end was cut by 0 bases, the J end by 9 bases, with 15 bases between. The CDR3 nucleotides are TGTGCCAGCAGTTACTCTCGACAGCCTTCGAGGCAGTACTTC. Protein sequence: CASSYSRQPSRQYF.

This clonotype came up a few times. The chain uses TRBV29-1 and TRBJ1-1; unclear D gene. Trimming left V 6 bases short and J 0 bases short, with 17 bases between. The CDR3 sequence is 15 residues long. The germline CDR1 and CDR2 sequences are SQVTM and ANQGSEA. The CDR3 protein is CSVRGDLVMNTEAFF. As DNA, the CDR3 is TGCAGCGTGCGGGGAGATTTAGTCATGAACACTGAAGCTTTCTTT.

The CDR3 DNA sequence: TGTGCCAGCAGCTCGCATGCCGAAGCCAAAAACATTCAGTACTTC. It codes for CASSSHAEAKNIQYF. The chain joins TRBV25-1 to TRBJ2-4; D is undetermined. Germline V CDR1 and CDR2: MGHDK, SYGVNS. This CDR3 comprises 15 residues. V lost 6 bases and J 0 bases, leaving 12 bases between the germline ends.

V is TRBV20-1 and J is TRBJ2-3, with 7 bases lining up with TRBD2. The length of the CDR3 is 15 residues. Trimming took 0 bases from V and 2 from J; bases not matched to a gene: 5. The germline V gene has CDR1 DFQATT and CDR2 SNEGSKA (reference sequence). The CDR3 region is CSARDLGGYTDTQYF. The CDR3 nucleotides read TGCAGTGCTAGAGATCTGGGAGGGTACACAGATACGCAGTATTTT.

This clonotype came up a few times. This chain joins TRBV12-3 or TRBV12-4 and TRBJ2-1; TRBD1 agrees at 8 bases. J was trimmed by 7 bases and V by 3 bases; bases with no gene match: 5. The CDR3 length is 14 residues. CDR3 sequence reads: CASSFLDRANEQFF. Here the CDR3 DNA reads TGTGCCAGCAGTTTCCTGGACAGGGCTAATGAGCAGTTCTTC.

The gene calls are TRBV7-9 and TRBJ1-2; TRBD1 matches at 9 bases. The CDR3 extends over 13 amino acids. V shed 5 bases and J 8 bases; nucleotides not matched to a gene: 6. CDR1 and CDR2 from the germline V gene are SEHNR and FQNEAQ (reference sequence). The CDR3: CASSTGGAGGYTF. In DNA, the CDR3 is TGTGCCAGCAGCACAGGGGGCGCCGGGGGCTACACCTTC.

This clonotype was seen a single time. The V and J genes are TRBV10-3 and TRBJ1-1; D not certain. CDR1 ENHRY and CDR2 SYGVKD come from the germline V gene. There are 14 residues in the CDR3. V was trimmed by 6 bases and J by 0 bases, leaving 11 bases between them. As DNA, the CDR3 is TGTGCCATCAGGGGAGCCCTTATGAACACTGAAGCTTTCTTT. Translation gives CAIRGALMNTEAFF.

This clonotype turned up a few times. This chain connects TRBV6-1 to TRBJ1-4; D is uncertain. CDR3 length: 15 amino acids. Deletions cut 4 bases from V and 0 bases from J, with 9 bases between. The germline gives CDR1 MNHNS, CDR2 SASEGT. In DNA, the CDR3 is TGTGCCAGCAGTGCCCAGGTAGCAACTAATGAAAAACTGTTTTTT. Translation: CASSAQVATNEKLFF.

V usage is TRBV12-3 or TRBV12-4 and J usage is TRBJ1-2; no clear D. This CDR3 region has 13 residues. The germline V and J ends were trimmed by 3 bases and 7 bases, with 12 bases remaining between them. The CDR3 region has the DNA TGTGCCAGCAGTTTGTGGGCGGATGGTGGCTACACCTTC. It codes for CASSLWADGGYTF.

In this sample, this clonotype turned up many times. J is TRBJ1-2 and V is TRBV9; D is undetermined. The CDR3 sequence is 16 residues long. Germline assignment: CDR1 SGDLS and CDR2 YYNGEE. V was clipped by 0 bases and J by 0 bases, with 12 bases between them. As DNA, the CDR3 is TGTGCCAGCAGCGTAGTCCCGCCTTCGTCTAACTATGGCTACACCTTC. Its protein is CASSVVPPSSNYGYTF.

There are a few counts of this clonotype. V gene TRBV6-1 combines with J gene TRBJ2-5; D call uncertain. V was cut by 6 bases and J by 4 bases, with 6 bases left in between. CDR3 length: 11 amino acids. In germline, CDR1 is MNHNS, CDR2 SASEGT. The CDR3 DNA reads as TGTGCCAGCAGGAAACGAGAGACCCAGTACTTC. This gives the protein CASRKRETQYF.

The chain links TRBV2 to TRBJ2-1, with no clear D. Per germline, CDR1 SNHLY and CDR2 FYNNEI. The CDR3 covers 13 residues. V dropped 4 bases and J dropped 4 bases, with 8 bases sitting between them. CDR3 loop: CASSVTAYNEQFF. DNA of the CDR3: TGTGCCAGCAGTGTCACGGCTTACAATGAGCAGTTCTTC. The complete variable domain, with remaining parts taken from reference TRBV2 and TRBJ2-1, reads EPEVTQTPSHQVTQMGQEVILRCVPISNHLYFYWYRQILGQKVEFLVSFYNNEISEKSEIFDDQFSVERPDGSNFTLKIRSTKLEDSAMYFCASSVTAYNEQFFGPGTRLTVL.

This clonotype was seen a few times. The V call is TRBV25-1, the J call TRBJ2-5; no definite D call. CDR1 and CDR2 (germline): MGHDK, SYGVNS. V was trimmed by 2 bases and J by 2 bases, leaving 15 bases between them. The CDR3 is made up of 16 amino acids. In nucleotides, the CDR3 is TGTGCCAGCAGTGAAGGGCACCTACAGATTCAAGAGACCCAGTACTTC. Protein sequence: CASSEGHLQIQETQYF.

This clonotype has only a few counts. The chain employs TRBV25-1 and TRBJ2-7; 8 positions match TRBD1. V gave up 6 bases and J gave up 3 bases; unmatched junction bases: 7. The V gene's germline CDR1 is MGHDK and CDR2 SYGVNS. The CDR3 extends over 14 amino acids. The CDR3 reads CASSGRGQVYEQYF. The CDR3 region has the DNA TGTGCCAGCAGCGGCAGGGGGCAAGTCTACGAGCAGTACTTC.

The gene calls are TRBV20-1 and TRBJ2-3, with D tentatively TRBD1 or TRBD2 (5 bases each). Between the trimmed V and J ends, which lost 6 bases and 2 bases, there was a span of 18 bases. Per the germline V gene, CDR1 is DFQATT and CDR2 is SNEGSKA (reference sequence). The CDR3 spans 15 residues. The CDR3 sequence: CSAPEGSLNTDTQYF. In nucleotides, the CDR3 is TGCAGTGCCCCTGAGGGGTCTTTAAACACAGATACGCAGTATTTT.

J is TRBJ1-2 and V is TRBV15; D call uncertain. Germline V gene data show CDR1 as LNHNV and CDR2 as YYDKDF (reference sequence). The CDR3 is 15 amino acids. Trimming stripped 4 bases from V and 3 bases from J, with 15 bases between. The CDR3 region has the DNA TGTGCCACCAGCACCGACGGGGAGGAGTACTATGGCTACACCTTC. It yields the protein CATSTDGEEYYGYTF.

This clonotype was counted only a few times. The chain is built from TRBV4-2 and TRBJ1-4, with D possibly being TRBD1 (6 bases). Between the trimmed V and J ends, which lost 1 base and 6 bases, there was a span of 12 bases. Germline V gives CDR1 LGHNA, CDR2 YNFKEQ. The CDR3 spans 15 residues. CDR3 sequence: CASSQAGAGDEKLFF. The CDR3, as DNA: TGTGCCAGCAGCCAAGCAGGGGCGGGTGATGAAAAACTGTTTTTT.

The chain combines TRBV7-6 with TRBJ2-3, with 9 bases fitting TRBD2. In germline, CDR1 is SGHVS, CDR2 FNYEAQ. The CDR3 is 17 amino acids. With V trimmed by 5 bases and J by 6 bases, 15 bases remained unmatched. The CDR3 DNA sequence: TGTGCCAGCAGCCCGCAGACTAGCGGTGGTTTTTTCGATACGCAGTATTTT. This translates into CASSPQTSGGFFDTQYF.

The chain links TRBV6-5 to TRBJ1-5, with D possibly TRBD1 on 6 matching bases. The CDR3 sequence is 15 residues long. Germline values: CDR1 MNHEY, CDR2 SVGAGI. V was clipped by 5 bases and J by 5 bases, with 16 bases between them. This chain's CDR3 is CASSQQGFGDQPQHF. The CDR3 DNA reads as TGTGCCAGCAGTCAACAGGGATTCGGCGATCAGCCCCAGCATTTT.

In its sample, this clonotype was seen a few times. The chain has TRBV12-3 or TRBV12-4 and TRBJ2-1; no definite D call. The length of the CDR3 is 12 residues. Trimming stripped 0 bases from V and 10 bases from J, with 7 bases between. For the CDR3, the DNA is TGTGCCAGCAGTTTAGCTCCGGGCGAGCAGTTCTTC. Protein product: CASSLAPGEQFF.